This record concerns one T cell receptor beta chain sequence. The source of the sample is a study of blood T cell repertoires in COVID-19. About the research overall: Samples came from the United States, Italy and Spain, spanning acute and convalescent COVID-19. Sample material is recorded as cDNA or gDNA derived from T cells, B-cell-depleted T cells, or PBMCs.

Under the authors' procedure: How many nucleated cells were present was estimated from reference gene primer amplification. The table came from immunoSEQ multiplex PCR; TCRdb's copy has only in-frame clones and leaves some out. From that table come the V and J calls and clone size; the DNA was used to work out D and trimming. The table lists over 300,000 clones, roughly 82% of them singletons, with about 1.6% in the top ten. The receptor was isolated from a woman in her 50s with acute or convalescent COVID-19. Sequenced input: peripheral blood.

For the CDR3, the DNA is TGTGCCACCAGTGATTTAGTAGCGGGAGGGTCAGATACGCAGTATTTT. This translates into CATSDLVAGGSDTQYF. The chain carries TRBV24-1 and TRBJ2-3; 11 bases match TRBD2. This CDR3 spans 16 amino acids. V lost 1 base, J lost 4 bases, and 3 bases stayed unmatched. Per the germline V gene, CDR1 is KGHDR and CDR2 is SFDVKD.